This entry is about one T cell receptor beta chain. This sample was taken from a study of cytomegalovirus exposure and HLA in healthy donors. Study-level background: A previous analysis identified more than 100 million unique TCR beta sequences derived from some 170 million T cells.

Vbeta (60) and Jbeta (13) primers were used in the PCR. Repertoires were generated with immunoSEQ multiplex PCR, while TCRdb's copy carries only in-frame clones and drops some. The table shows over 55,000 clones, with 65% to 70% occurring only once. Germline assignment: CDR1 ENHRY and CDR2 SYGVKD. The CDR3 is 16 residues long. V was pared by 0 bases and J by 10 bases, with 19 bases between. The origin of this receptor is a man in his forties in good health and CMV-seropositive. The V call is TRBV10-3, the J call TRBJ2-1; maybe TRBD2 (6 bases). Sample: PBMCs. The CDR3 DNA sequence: TGTGCCATCAGTGAGTCGAGTAGCGGACCCTTGGGAGAGCAGTTCTTC. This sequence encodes CAISESSSGPLGEQFF.